Following are 18 T cell receptor beta chains from one sample sequenced in a study of blood T cell repertoires in COVID-19. Assay: immunoSEQ multiplex PCR; the TCRdb copy retains only in-frame clones and omits some. The sample lists more than 200,000 clones, about nine tenths occurring once. Input material: PBMCs or T cells enriched from blood (not recorded which). These receptors were obtained from a woman younger than 45 with acute COVID-19.

This chain joins TRBV5-6 and TRBJ1-2; D perhaps matches TRBD1 (6 bases). The CDR3 length is 16 residues. V was trimmed by 4 bases and J by 8 bases, leaving 24 bases between them. Germline CDR1 is SGHDT and CDR2 is YYEEEE. In DNA, the CDR3 is TGTGCCAGCAGCGTATTTAACGGACAGCTTTTCGAGGGCTACACCTTC. It translates to CASSVFNGQLFEGYTF.

This clone was found once. The chain carries TRBV7-2 and TRBJ2-7; D ambiguous. This CDR3 comprises 14 residues. Germline values: CDR1 SGHTA, CDR2 FQGNSA. The germline V and J ends were trimmed by 2 bases and 6 bases, with 14 bases remaining between them. DNA of the CDR3: TGTGCCAGCAGCTTACGTTTTTCGGGTTCCGAGCAGTACTTC. This translates into CASSLRFSGSEQYF.

This chain uses TRBV12-5 with TRBJ2-3; a possible D gene is TRBD1 (6 bases). Germline V gene lookup returns CDR1 LGHNT and CDR2 FRNRAP. The CDR3 has 13 residues. Trimming cost V 6 bases and J 2 bases, with 9 bases left between them. Here the CDR3 DNA reads TGTGCTAGTGGGGGGACATACACAGATACGCAGTATTTT. This sequence encodes CASGGTYTDTQYF.

This chain joins TRBV18 and TRBJ2-3; 11 bases fit TRBD1. After removal of 6 bases from V and 4 bases from J, the junction contained 6 bases not matched to a gene. The CDR3 totals 15 residues. The germline CDR1 and CDR2 sequences are KGHSH and LQKENI. The CDR3 nucleotides read TGTGCCAGCTCGGCCGGGACAGGGGGGCCAGATACGCAGTATTTT. This sequence encodes CASSAGTGGPDTQYF.

This chain links TRBV9 with TRBJ2-3; 14 nucleotides line up with TRBD2. This CDR3 comprises 18 residues. V lost 0 bases and J lost 2; bases outside the gene matches: 5. Germline CDR1 and CDR2: SGDLS and YYNGEE. CDR3 coding DNA: TGTGCCAGCAGCGTAGCCCGGACTAGCGGGGGGTCCACAGATACGCAGTATTTT. Translating it yields CASSVARTSGGSTDTQYF.

The V and J genes are TRBV25-1 and TRBJ2-7; weak D call: TRBD2 (6 bases). This CDR3 has 13 residues. Trimming stripped 8 bases from V and 3 bases from J, with 14 bases between. In germline, CDR1 is MGHDK, CDR2 SYGVNS. The CDR3 spells CASGGNSNYEQYF. The CDR3 coding sequence is TGTGCCAGCGGGGGGAACAGCAACTACGAGCAGTACTTC.

This chain connects TRBV2 to TRBJ2-7; 10 bases match TRBD1. The length of the CDR3 is 14 residues. Germline values: CDR1 SNHLY, CDR2 FYNNEI. Unmatched junction bases numbered 8, after V lost 5 bases and J lost 7 bases. The CDR3 DNA follows: TGTGCCAGCAGTTATGACAGGGGGCGTTTGGAGCAGTACTTC. Amino acids: CASSYDRGRLEQYF.

The chain combines TRBV30 with TRBJ2-7; TRBD2 might be the D (5 bases). Trimming took off 2 bases at V and 2 bases at J, with 10 bases between the two ends. There are 13 residues in the CDR3. The germline V gene has CDR1 GTSNPN and CDR2 SVGIG (reference sequence). In DNA form, the CDR3 reads TGTGCCTGGAGTAACTCCGGGGCCTACGAGCAGTACTTC. This sequence encodes CAWSNSGAYEQYF. Looking up the rest from reference TRBV30 and TRBJ2-7 gives the full variable domain: SQTIHQWPATLVQPVGSPLSLECTVEGTSNPNLYWYRQAAGRGLQLLFYSVGIGQISSEVPQNLSASRPQDRQFILSSKKLLLSDSGFYLCAWSNSGAYEQYFGPGTRLTVT.

The chain recombines TRBV11-2 with TRBJ2-7, with TRBD2 identical over 9 bases. The CDR3 totals 14 residues. The germline V gene encodes CDR1 SGHAT and CDR2 FQNNGV. The ends lost 4 bases at V and 5 bases at J; junction bases unmatched: 6. The CDR3 is CASSSPGLADEQYF. The CDR3 nucleotides read TGTGCCAGCAGCTCACCGGGACTAGCCGACGAGCAGTACTTC.

This clone was seen once. The gene calls are TRBV5-6 and TRBJ1-1; tentatively, D is TRBD1 (5 bases). CDR1 and CDR2 (germline): SGHDT, YYEEEE. Trimming cost V 2 bases and J 4 bases, with 18 bases left between them. The CDR3 consists of 16 residues. The CDR3 here is CASSFLSWGGGTEAFF. In DNA, the CDR3 is TGTGCCAGCAGCTTTTTAAGTTGGGGCGGGGGCACTGAAGCTTTCTTT.

This chain connects TRBV5-4 to TRBJ2-1, with D maybe TRBD2 (7 bases). V was clipped by 4 bases and J by 6 bases, with 14 bases between them. Looked up from germline, CDR1 is SGHNT and CDR2 is YYREEE (reference sequence). This CDR3 has 14 residues. The CDR3 sequence is CASSLMGGGNEQFF. In nucleotides, the CDR3 is TGTGCCAGCAGCCTTATGGGAGGGGGCAATGAGCAGTTCTTC.

The V call is TRBV18, the J call TRBJ1-2; no clear D gene. This CDR3 region has 17 residues. V gave up 3 bases and J gave up 0 bases, with 17 bases separating them. In germline, CDR1 is KGHSH, CDR2 LQKENI. CDR3: CASSPGRSGSSNYGYTF. In DNA, the CDR3 is TGTGCCAGCTCACCGGGCCGCAGTGGGTCATCTAACTATGGCTACACCTTC. Variable domain in full (rest from reference TRBV18 and TRBJ1-2): NAGVMQNPRHLVRRRGQEARLRCSPMKGHSHVYWYRQLPEEGLKFMVYLQKENIIDESGMPKERFSAEFPKEGPSILRIQQVVRGDSAAYFCASSPGRSGSSNYGYTFGSGTRLTVV.

This clone was picked up one time. The rearrangement links TRBV7-9 to TRBJ2-7; 12 bases match TRBD1. CDR1 and CDR2 from the germline V gene are SEHNR and FQNEAQ (reference sequence). V trimming: 5 bases; J trimming: 6 bases; junction bases outside the gene matches: 5. This CDR3 is 14 amino acids long. DNA for the CDR3: TGTGCCAGCAGCGAGCCGGGACAGGGGGCCGAGCAGTACTTC. Encoded protein: CASSEPGQGAEQYF.

V usage is TRBV2 and J usage is TRBJ2-3; 11 bases are shared with TRBD2. The CDR3 is 16 residues long. Germline CDR1 is SNHLY and CDR2 is FYNNEI. V trimming: 6 bases; J trimming: 4 bases; junction bases outside the gene matches: 9. CDR3 loop: CASRSLLAGDADTQYF. As DNA, the CDR3 is TGTGCCAGCAGGAGCCTACTAGCGGGAGATGCAGATACGCAGTATTTT.

This sequence joins TRBV10-2 and TRBJ2-3, with a weak D call TRBD2 (7 bases). The length of the CDR3 is 18 residues. V lost 1 base, J lost 4 bases, and 21 bases lay in between. Germline V gene data show CDR1 as WSHSY and CDR2 as SAAADI. CDR3 sequence reads: CASSEFGGWREIADTQYF. The CDR3 DNA reads as TGCGCCAGCAGTGAGTTCGGGGGCTGGCGGGAGATCGCAGATACGCAGTATTTT.

The DNA for the CDR3 is TGTGCCAGCAGTTCCCCCCCGTCGGCAGGGGAAGAGACCCAGTACTTC. Residues: CASSSPPSAGEETQYF. V is TRBV28 and J is TRBJ2-5; D may be TRBD1 (6 bases). The CDR3 covers 16 residues. V dropped 4 bases and J dropped 3 bases, with 18 bases sitting between them. Germline CDR1 MDHEN, CDR2 SYDVKM.

The chain recombines TRBV11-2 with TRBJ2-7; a possible D gene is TRBD2 (5 bases). Germline CDR1 SGHAT, CDR2 FQNNGV. This CDR3 is built from 17 residues. Trimming left V 6 bases short and J 4 bases short, with 25 bases between. CDR3 sequence (DNA): TGTGCCAGCAGAGGCCAATCGGGCCTCGAGGGATATTACGAGCAGTACTTC. It is translated as CASRGQSGLEGYYEQYF.

A single count supports this clone. The chain joins TRBV19 to TRBJ2-2; TRBD1 matches 7 bases. With 4 bases clipped from V and 0 bases from J, the junction kept 2 bases outside the gene matches. CDR3 length equals 15 residues. Germline values: CDR1 LNHDA, CDR2 SQIVND (reference sequence). This chain's CDR3 is CASSTGTANTGELFF. For the CDR3, the DNA is TGTGCCAGTAGTACGGGGACAGCGAACACCGGGGAGCTGTTTTTT.